The TCR beta chain under discussion was sequenced for a study of T cell repertoires in cytomegalovirus infection. Study-level background: HLA-B-restricted CMV epitopes that are well studied were used alongside recently identified HLA-C-restricted ones. CMV infection together with matching HLA type was indicated by public TCR beta signatures.

On this clonotype itself: Its antigen remains unknown.

Whole-study findings and limits: Cumulative public TCR beta family frequency identified CMV carriers with the relevant HLA. Clonotypes of TCR beta that were HLA-C-restricted and CMV-specific dominated the ex vivo response.

TCRdb called the reads again in MiXCR, with one record for every CDR3 protein. The table shows a few hundred thousand distinct CDR3 sequences, with around 35% occurring only once. This TCR came from a human donor in good health (CMV status not recorded). Some clones in this sample may be carry-over from other donors' samples. The sample here was cultured PBMCs, taken from culture after CMV antigen stimulation.

The CDR3 DNA reads as TGTGCCAGCAGCTCTAATTCCCCCGGGACTAGAGTTCTCGCAGATACGCAGTATTTT. Residues: CASSSNSPGTRVLADTQYF. The V call is TRBV7-4, the J call TRBJ2-3; 8 bases line up with TRBD2. V gave up 4 bases and J gave up 4 bases; unmatched junction bases: 19. The CDR3 consists of 19 residues. The germline V gene encodes CDR1 SGHVT and CDR2 SQSDAQ.